The 8 T cell receptor beta chains reported below all come from one sample, sequenced in a study of human T cells and chemical hapten exposure. TCRdb used MiXCR to reprocess the RACE reads, holding one entry per CDR3 protein. The sample includes roughly 110,000 distinct CDR3 sequences, around 12% of them seen just once. Time point in this sample: pre-sensitization, week 0. Documented treatment: therapeutic diphenylcyclopropenone sensitization with weekly scalp DPC. The material sequenced was whole blood, taken in connection with sensitization to the hapten diphenylcyclopropenone (DPC). These receptors came from a woman aged 45-59 years with alopecia areata. Some clones in this sample may be carry-over from other donors' samples.

The chain joins TRBV5-1 to TRBJ2-5; 8 bases fit TRBD1. The V segment lost 3 bases and the J segment 5 bases; nucleotides outside the gene matches: 3. There are 13 residues in the CDR3. CDR1 and CDR2 (germline): SGHRS, YFSETQ. CDR3 loop: CASSSGGGETQYF. DNA of the CDR3: TGCGCCAGCAGCTCAGGGGGCGGCGAGACCCAGTACTTC. The variable domain in full, completed from reference TRBV5-1 and TRBJ2-5, reads KAGVTQTPRYLIKTRGQQVTLSCSPISGHRSVSWYQQTPGQGLQFLFEYFSETQRNKGNFPGRFSGRQFSNSRSEMNVSTLELGDSALYLCASSSGGGETQYFGPGTRLLVL.

The V call is TRBV28, the J call TRBJ1-1; a weak D match, TRBD1 (5 bases). V was pared by 2 bases and J by 11 bases, with 12 bases between. CDR1 is MDHEN, CDR2 SYDVKM, per germline. The CDR3 length is 12 residues. The DNA of the CDR3 is TGTGCCAGCAGTTTAGGGGACCTTAGGGCTTTCTTT. Protein product: CASSLGDLRAFF.

This clonotype was observed many times. Here the CDR3 DNA reads TGTGCCAGCAGCTTCGGTGAGACCCAGTACTTC. This translates into CASSFGETQYF. The V call is TRBV7-2, the J call TRBJ2-5; D gene uncertain. Germline V gene data show CDR1 as SGHTA and CDR2 as FQGNSA. The CDR3 extends over 11 amino acids. The ends were cut back, 3 bases at V and 5 bases at J, with 4 bases in the middle.

The CDR3 spells CASSQKDRTSSYEQYF. In nucleotides, the CDR3 is TGCGCCAGCAGCCAAAAGGACAGGACGAGCTCCTACGAGCAGTACTTC. The V gene is TRBV4-1, the J gene TRBJ2-7; 7 nucleotides agree with TRBD1. The J segment lost 0 bases and the V segment lost 2 bases, leaving 7 bases of the junction unmatched. CDR1 MGHRA and CDR2 YSYEKL come from the germline V gene. The CDR3 runs to 16 residues.

This clonotype was seen many times. The V gene is TRBV7-2, the J gene TRBJ2-3; D perhaps matches TRBD2 (6 bases). The CDR3 extends over 16 amino acids. V was trimmed by 4 bases and J by 1 base, leaving 15 bases between them. In germline, CDR1 is SGHTA, CDR2 FQGNSA. CDR3 sequence (DNA): TGTGCCAGCAGCTCCCCTCCCGGGGGAGGCACAGATACGCAGTATTTT. This codes for CASSSPPGGGTDTQYF.

This clonotype was picked up a small number of times. The chain combines TRBV28 with TRBJ1-1, with a tentative D call TRBD1 (6 bases). Trimming took off 8 bases at V and 0 bases at J, with 7 bases between the two ends. Germline CDR1 MDHEN, CDR2 SYDVKM. The CDR3 is 12 amino acids. The CDR3 nucleotides are TGTGCCAGCGGACAGATGAACACTGAAGCTTTCTTT. It is translated as CASGQMNTEAFF.

This clonotype showed up many times. This chain joins TRBV6-1 and TRBJ2-1; possible D gene TRBD1, 6 bases. Looked up from germline, CDR1 is MNHNS and CDR2 is SASEGT. Trimming took 0 bases from V and 0 from J, leaving 9 bases between them. The CDR3 spans 16 residues. The DNA of the CDR3 is TGTGCCAGCAGTGAAGCGGGGGCCAGCTCCTACAATGAGCAGTTCTTC. Protein product: CASSEAGASSYNEQFF.

This clonotype has only a few counts. The V gene is TRBV5-1, the J gene TRBJ2-5; possibly TRBD2 for D (6 bases). V was trimmed by 1 base and J by 3 bases, leaving 10 bases between them. The CDR3 totals 14 residues. Germline V gives CDR1 SGHRS, CDR2 YFSETQ. CDR3 sequence: CASSLTGLEETQYF. CDR3 bases: TGCGCCAGCAGCTTGACGGGACTCGAAGAGACCCAGTACTTC.